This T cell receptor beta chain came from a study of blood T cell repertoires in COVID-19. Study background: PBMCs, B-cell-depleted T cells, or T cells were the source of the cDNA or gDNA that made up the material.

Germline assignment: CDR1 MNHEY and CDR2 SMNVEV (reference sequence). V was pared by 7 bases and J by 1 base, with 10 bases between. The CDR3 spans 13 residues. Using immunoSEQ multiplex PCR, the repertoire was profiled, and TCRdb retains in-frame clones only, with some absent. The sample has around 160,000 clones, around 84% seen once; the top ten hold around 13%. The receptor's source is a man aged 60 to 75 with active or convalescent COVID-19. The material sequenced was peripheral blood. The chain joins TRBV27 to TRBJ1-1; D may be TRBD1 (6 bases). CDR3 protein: CASIKQGNTEAFF. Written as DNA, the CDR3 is TGTGCCAGCATTAAACAGGGGAACACTGAAGCTTTCTTT.